The present T cell receptor (beta chain) was sequenced within a study of cytomegalovirus exposure and HLA in healthy donors. Study observations and caveats: Most of the TCR beta V segments (in an earlier analysis) were productive either about 87% or about 30% of the time.

Trimming took 3 bases from V and 6 from J, leaving 8 bases between them. Germline CDR1 reads SGHTA; CDR2 reads FQGTGA. There are 13 residues in the CDR3. The PCR had 60 Vbeta and 13 Jbeta primers. Some clones are missing from TCRdb's copy, which holds only in-frame ones; the method was immunoSEQ multiplex PCR. The sample includes under 150,000 clones, roughly 79% of them seen just once. About this clone: Its antigen is still unknown.

The source material was PBMCs. The chain uses TRBV7-3 and TRBJ2-2; D unresolved. The sequence derives from a woman aged 40 to 50 in good health and CMV-seropositive. CDR3 sequence (DNA): TGTGCCAGCAGCTTGGTTCGGTCCGGGGAGCTGTTTTTT. Protein sequence: CASSLVRSGELFF.